This TCR beta chain stems from a study of early T cells in non-severe SARS-CoV-2 infection. TCRdb reprocessed the 5' RACE reads via MiXCR and lists one record per CDR3 protein. The table shows approximately 31,000 distinct CDR3 sequences, with approximately 6% occurring only once. The CDR3 totals 13 residues. The V gene's germline CDR1 is DFQATT and CDR2 SNEGSKA (reference sequence). V was pared by 4 bases and J by 5 bases, with 11 bases between. This clonotype was observed at least ten times. This sequence joins TRBV20-1 and TRBJ2-2; a weak D match, TRBD2 (5 bases). This sequence was found in an adult who was a healthcare worker with PCR-confirmed SARS-CoV-2 infection or an uninfected control (not recorded which). Material for sequencing was whole blood. CDR3 protein: CSATPAGTGELFF. CDR3 nucleotides: TGCAGTGCTACCCCGGCGGGTACCGGGGAGCTGTTTTTT.